This TCR beta chain is from a study of long-term antiretroviral therapy in people with HIV. Study context: Collection dates of the earliest samples fall about a decade before the 2015 immediate-ART recommendation. Study-wide results and limits: Information on adherence to ART, viral resistance or therapy changes was unavailable. Although diversity increased after ART, it remained lower than in transplant donor controls. All time points showed a repertoire dominated by clones expanded before ART.

Survey-level resolution applied to immunoSEQ assay v3.0. Sequenced by immunoSEQ multiplex PCR; TCRdb stores in-frame clones only, minus some. The sample gives about 16,000 clones, approximately 72% of which show up once; approximately 13% is in the top ten. This clone was seen a handful of times. Its antigen is not identified. Germline V gives CDR1 SEHNR, CDR2 FQNEAQ (reference sequence). V dropped 6 bases and J dropped 8 bases, with 14 bases sitting between them. The CDR3 loop spans 13 amino acids. Sequenced material: unsorted PBMCs, taken less than 3.3 years after starting antiretroviral therapy. This TCR came from a woman aged 35 to 49 with HIV. This chain joins TRBV7-9 and TRBJ2-1; TRBD2 might be the D (6 bases). The CDR3 loop is CASRNKGGDEQFF. For the CDR3, the DNA is TGTGCCAGCAGGAACAAGGGAGGCGATGAGCAGTTCTTC.